This T cell receptor (beta chain) derives from a study of blood T cell repertoires in COVID-19. Study-wide background: Sources were T cells, B-cell-depleted T cells, or PBMCs; the material itself was cDNA or gDNA.

Authors' processing steps: Reference gene primer amplification in the assay estimated nucleated cell counts. Clones were sequenced by immunoSEQ multiplex PCR, and TCRdb holds only the in-frame ones, with some missing. The DNA gave D and trimming, while V, J and clone size come from that table. The data show 200,000 or so clones, approximately 80% seen once. Germline lookup yields CDR1 SGHRS and CDR2 YFSETQ. This CDR3 region has 16 residues. V trimming: 7 bases; J trimming: 0 bases; junction bases outside the gene matches: 7. Input material: peripheral blood. This chain connects TRBV5-1 to TRBJ2-2; 9 bases fit TRBD1. The receptor was derived from a woman of 80 years or more with acute or convalescent COVID-19. DNA of the CDR3: TGCGCCAGCTTGTTGGGACAGGGCGCGAACACCGGGGAGCTGTTTTTT. It encodes CASLLGQGANTGELFF.